This T cell receptor (beta chain) was documented in a study of vaccination effects on CD4 cells after COVID-19. Study background: Post-vaccine specimens arrived a median 72 days past the second dose.

With the ViraFEST assay, the study expanded antigen-specific CD4+ T cells using viral peptide pools, then sequenced them. Researchers isolated CD4+ T cells once approximately ten days of culture had elapsed. Of the BNT162b2 and mRNA-1273 vaccines, participants received two doses of one or the other. The vaccine recipients had no prior SARS-CoV-2 infection, with negative nucleocapsid antibodies. Replacing half the medium with IL-2 medium was done on days 3 and 7. The CDR3 covers 14 residues. The ends were cut back, 8 bases at V and 0 bases at J, with 11 bases in the middle. Germline V gene lookup returns CDR1 SNHLY and CDR2 FYNNEI. About this clone: The antigen is not known.

The method was immunoSEQ multiplex PCR; TCRdb's version includes in-frame clones alone and lacks a portion of them. The sample has approximately 70,000 clones, around 81% seen once. The chain employs TRBV2 and TRBJ1-5; D gene ambiguous. Sequenced here: CD4+ T cells from PBMCs cultured with HCoV-229E spike peptides, sampled after COVID-19 vaccination. The clonotype comes from a human donor who received a COVID-19 vaccine. The CDR3 loop reads CASSLINSNQPQHF. CDR3 nucleotides: TGTGCCAGCTCACTTATAAATAGCAATCAGCCCCAGCATTTT.